This is a list of T cell receptor beta chains from one sample in a study of T cells in Graves' hyperthyroidism and ophthalmopathy. TCRdb re-called the multiplex PCR reads through MiXCR, storing one row per CDR3 protein. This sample yields 350,000 or so distinct CDR3 sequences, of which about a sixth are seen a single time; around 15% belongs to the top ten. Sequenced: blood. All receptors come from a woman aged 35 to 49 with Graves' ophthalmopathy. The CDR3 runs from the conserved cysteine through the conserved F or W. A D gene is named only where the DNA matches it firmly. Where a row states a size, it is once, few, many or the class of an expanded clone; other rows omit it.

clone size	J gene	D gene	V gene	CDR3 protein	CDR3 DNA
NA	TRBJ1-5	NA	TRBV15	CATSVGRSNQPQHF	TGTGCCACCAGCGTGGGCAGAAGCAATCAGCCCCAGCATTTT
many	TRBJ2-7	NA	TRBV28	CASSFQGTYEQYF	TGTGCCAGCAGTTTCCAGGGGACCTACGAGCAGTACTTC
many	TRBJ2-7	NA	TRBV28	CASSLGGRGGEQYF	TGTGCCAGCTCCCTGGGAGGGAGGGGGGGCGAGCAGTACTTC
many	TRBJ2-2	NA	TRBV19	CASSIQPQLTGELFF	TGTGCCAGTAGTATACAGCCACAGCTAACCGGGGAGCTGTTTTTT
few	TRBJ1-4	NA	TRBV11-3	CASSLSRTNEKLFF	TGTGCCAGCAGCTTATCCCGAACTAATGAAAAACTGTTTTTT
NA	TRBJ2-7	NA	TRBV6-1	CAISAGGVPREQHF	TGTGCCATATCAGCAGGGGGGGTTCCCCGCGAGCAGCACTTC
many	TRBJ2-5	NA	TRBV29-1	CSVGTSRETQYF	TGCAGCGTGGGAACGTCTAGGGAGACCCAGTACTTC
many	TRBJ2-7	NA	TRBV6-1	CASSKGEEQYF	TGTGCCAGCAGTAAAGGGGAAGAGCAGTACTTC
many	TRBJ2-5	NA	TRBV24-1	CATSDPGLQGTQYF	TGTGCCACCAGTGACCCTGGACTGCAAGGGACCCAGTACTTC
few	TRBJ2-2	TRBD1	TRBV6-5	CASSYSASRGRIGELFF	TGTGCCAGCAGTTACTCGGCGAGCAGGGGGCGCATCGGGGAGCTGTTTTTT
NA	TRBJ2-7	TRBD2	TRBV5-1	CASSQRELAGEQYF	TGCGCCAGCAGCCAGCGGGAACTAGCGGGCGAGCAGTACTTC
many	TRBJ2-4	NA	TRBV5-1	CASSSANIQYF	TGCGCCAGCAGCTCGGCAAACATTCAGTACTTC
few	TRBJ2-5	NA	TRBV6-1	CASRSRDTEAQYF	TGTGCCAGCAGATCCCGGGACACCGAGGCCCAGTACTTC
NA	TRBJ1-2	TRBD1	TRBV6-1	CASRGPGQGNYGYTF	TGTGCCAGCAGGGGCCCGGGACAGGGAAACTATGGCTACACCTTC
many	TRBJ2-2	NA	TRBV24-1	CATSQGIDTGELFF	TGTGCCACCAGTCAGGGTATAGACACCGGGGAGCTGTTTTTT
many	TRBJ2-7	NA	TRBV19	CASSIASGDYEQCF	TGTGCCAGTAGTATAGCCTCGGGGGATTACGAGCAGTGCTTC
many	TRBJ1-5	NA	TRBV12-5	CASGWTEGQPQHF	TGTGCTAGTGGATGGACAGAAGGGCAGCCCCAGCATTTT
many	TRBJ1-5	NA	TRBV12-3/TRBV12-4	CASSLRWGSQPQHF	TGTGCCAGCAGTTTGAGGTGGGGGAGCCAGCCCCAGCATTTT
many	TRBJ1-1	NA	TRBV20-1	CSARVSGDTEAFF	TGCAGTGCTAGAGTTTCGGGGGACACTGAAGCTTTCTTT
many	TRBJ2-7	TRBD1	TRBV12-3/TRBV12-4	CASSLGYRGYEQYF	TGTGCCAGCAGTTTAGGTTACAGGGGATACGAGCAGTACTTC
few	TRBJ2-7	TRBD2	TRBV7-9	CASTTMAGGYEQYF	TGTGCCAGCACCACAATGGCGGGAGGGTACGAGCAGTACTTC
many	TRBJ2-2	NA	TRBV6-1	CASRPTGRHTGELFF	TGTGCCAGCAGGCCTACAGGGAGGCACACCGGGGAGCTGTTTTTT
many	TRBJ1-6	NA	TRBV7-9	CASSLEGYNSPLHF	TGTGCCAGCAGCTTAGAAGGGTATAATTCACCCCTCCACTTT
many	TRBJ1-5	NA	TRBV24-1	CATSDSSQVLGQPQHF	TGTGCCACCAGTGATAGTAGTCAGGTCCTGGGTCAGCCCCAGCATTTT
many	TRBJ1-3	NA	TRBV15	CATSRESGNTIYF	TGTGCCACCAGCAGAGAATCGGGAAACACCATATATTTT
many	TRBJ2-5	NA	TRBV20-1	CSSWVDGQETQYF	TGCAGTTCCTGGGTGGACGGCCAAGAGACCCAGTACTTC
NA	TRBJ1-5	NA	TRBV5-6	CASSLLGGVGDQPQHF	TGTGCCAGCAGCTTGTTGGGGGGGGTCGGGGATCAGCCCCAGCATTTT
many	TRBJ1-5	TRBD1	TRBV6-1	CASTWDSRSNQPQHF	TGTGCCAGCACCTGGGACAGCAGGAGCAATCAGCCCCAGCATTTT
many	TRBJ2-6	TRBD2	TRBV4-1	CASSPGGAEDGANVLTF	TGCGCCAGCAGCCCCGGGGGGGCAGAGGATGGGGCCAACGTCCTGACTTTC
many	TRBJ1-5	TRBD1	TRBV4-1	CASSPETGRGHQPQHF	TGCGCCAGCAGCCCCGAGACAGGGAGAGGGCATCAGCCCCAGCATTTT
many	TRBJ1-5	NA	TRBV4-1	CASSQVDLGGQPQHF	TGCGCCAGCAGCCAAGTTGATCTAGGGGGACAGCCCCAGCATTTT
many	TRBJ2-7	NA	TRBV30	CAWSGLQGTEQYF	TGTGCCTGGAGTGGGCTACAGGGTACCGAGCAGTACTTC
many	TRBJ1-2	NA	TRBV28	CASSLFLYGGYTF	TGTGCCAGCAGTTTATTTTTATACGGAGGCTACACCTTC
many	TRBJ2-4	NA	TRBV7-9	CASTSLRAGLNIQYF	TGTGCCAGCACTTCACTTAGGGCAGGGTTAAACATTCAGTACTTC
many	TRBJ2-7	TRBD1	TRBV6-6	CAITILGQGYEQYF	TGTGCCATCACTATCCTGGGACAGGGCTACGAGCAGTACTTC
many	TRBJ2-7	NA	TRBV20-1	CSASKFGEPSYEQYF	TGCAGTGCTAGTAAGTTTGGGGAACCTTCCTACGAGCAGTACTTC
many	TRBJ1-5	NA	TRBV12-3/TRBV12-4	CASSLRISNQPQHF	TGTGCCAGCAGTTTAAGGATTAGCAATCAGCCCCAGCATTTT
many	TRBJ1-5	TRBD1	TRBV11-1	CASSAYRGRGLNQPQHF	TGTGCCAGCAGCGCCTACAGGGGGCGAGGCCTCAATCAGCCCCAGCATTTT
NA	TRBJ1-3	TRBD1	TRBV9	CASSVFDRGPGNTIYF	TGTGCCAGCAGCGTCTTCGACAGGGGCCCGGGAAACACCATATATTTT
NA	TRBJ1-1	TRBD1	TRBV6-1	CASKGGDRRSNTEAFF	TGTGCCAGCAAAGGGGGGGACAGGCGATCTAACACTGAAGCTTTCTTT
NA	TRBJ1-5	NA	TRBV12-3/TRBV12-4	CASRLSGQPQHF	TGTGCCAGCAGGCTGTCGGGTCAGCCCCAGCATTTT
many	TRBJ2-7	TRBD2	TRBV6-2/TRBV6-3	CASGGGRRYEQYF	TGTGCCAGCGGGGGCGGGAGGAGGTACGAGCAGTACTTC
many	TRBJ2-5	TRBD2	TRBV6-1	CASSVSPGGLKETQYF	TGTGCCAGCAGTGTCAGTCCGGGGGGACTAAAAGAGACTCAGTACTTC